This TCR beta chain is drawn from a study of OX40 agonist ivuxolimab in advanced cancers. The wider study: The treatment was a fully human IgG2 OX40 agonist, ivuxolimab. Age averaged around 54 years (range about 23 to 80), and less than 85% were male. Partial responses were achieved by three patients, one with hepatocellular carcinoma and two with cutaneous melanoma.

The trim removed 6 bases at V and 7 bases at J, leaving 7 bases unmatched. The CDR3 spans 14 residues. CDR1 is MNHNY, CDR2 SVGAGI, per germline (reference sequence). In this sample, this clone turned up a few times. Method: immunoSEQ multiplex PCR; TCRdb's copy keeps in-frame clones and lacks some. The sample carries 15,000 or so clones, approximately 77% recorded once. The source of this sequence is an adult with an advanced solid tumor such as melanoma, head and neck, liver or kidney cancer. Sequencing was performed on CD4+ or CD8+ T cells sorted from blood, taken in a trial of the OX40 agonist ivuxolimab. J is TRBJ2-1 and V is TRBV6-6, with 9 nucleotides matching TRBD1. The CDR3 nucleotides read TGTGCCAGCAGAACCTGGACAGGGGTGAATGAGCAGTTCTTC. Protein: CASRTWTGVNEQFF.